This is a list of T cell receptor beta chains from one sample in a study of response to subunit inactivated influenza vaccine. TCRdb called the RT-PCR reads again in MiXCR, with one record for every CDR3 protein. The data show around 520,000 distinct CDR3 sequences, with around 25% seen just once and about 1.9% held by the top ten. Sequenced material: CD4+ T cells sorted from PBMCs, taken roughly 5 days after vaccination. The receptors shown here come from a man in his forties or fifties who received an inactivated influenza vaccine. The CDR3 runs from the conserved cysteine through the conserved F or W. The order of the fields is CDR3 DNA, CDR3 protein, V gene, D gene, clone size, J gene. D genes are given only for firm matches. Clone size appears in some rows only: once, few, many, or a class for an expanded clone.

DNA: TGCAGCGTTGAATCCGAGAACACTGAAGCTTTCTTT
CDR3: CSVESENTEAFF
V: TRBV29-1
D: NA
size: few
J: TRBJ1-1

DNA: TGTGCCAGCAGCTTAGCGGGACAGGGAAGCAATGAGCAGTTCTTC
CDR3: CASSLAGQGSNEQFF
V: TRBV7-2
D: TRBD1
size: NA
J: TRBJ2-1

DNA: TGTGCCAGCAGTCAGAAACTTACAGGGTTAAGGACCGGGGAGCTGTTTTTT
CDR3: CASSQKLTGLRTGELFF
V: TRBV6-1
D: NA
size: NA
J: TRBJ2-2

DNA: TGTGCCATCAGTGAAATCGGGGGAAGCTCCTACGAGCAGTACTTC
CDR3: CAISEIGGSSYEQYF
V: TRBV10-3
D: NA
size: NA
J: TRBJ2-7

DNA: TGCAGTGCTAAACGGGGGGGCACAGATACGCAGTATTTT
CDR3: CSAKRGGTDTQYF
V: TRBV20-1
D: TRBD2
size: NA
J: TRBJ2-3

DNA: TGTGCCAGCAGCGTCGGGAGGGCGTCAGATACGCAGTATTTT
CDR3: CASSVGRASDTQYF
V: TRBV9
D: TRBD2
size: few
J: TRBJ2-3

DNA: TGTGCCAGCAGCCCGCGACTAGCGGGAGGGCCCCTGCTCCGGGATACGCAGTATTTT
CDR3: CASSPRLAGGPLLRDTQYF
V: TRBV7-6
D: TRBD2
size: NA
J: TRBJ2-3

DNA: TGTGCCTGTGGCCGCTACGAGCAGTACTTC
CDR3: CACGRYEQYF
V: TRBV30
D: NA
size: NA
J: TRBJ2-7

DNA: TGCGCCAGCAGCTTTGAACGTGAGCAGTTCTTC
CDR3: CASSFEREQFF
V: TRBV5-1
D: NA
size: NA
J: TRBJ2-1

DNA: TGTGCCAGCAGCCAAGAGACAGGGGCCAGGAGTGGTACGCAGTATTTT
CDR3: CASSQETGARSGTQYF
V: TRBV4-2
D: TRBD1
size: NA
J: TRBJ2-3

DNA: TGTGCCAGCAGCACCCAGAGCTCCTATAATTCACCCCTCCACTTT
CDR3: CASSTQSSYNSPLHF
V: TRBV3-1
D: NA
size: NA
J: TRBJ1-6

DNA: TGCGCCAGCAGCCTTCGACAGAGGGAAGAGCAGTACTTC
CDR3: CASSLRQREEQYF
V: TRBV5-1
D: NA
size: few
J: TRBJ2-7

DNA: TGTGCCAGCAGTTTACGGACAGGTTTTAACTATGGCTACACCTTC
CDR3: CASSLRTGFNYGYTF
V: TRBV28
D: TRBD1
size: NA
J: TRBJ1-2

DNA: TGTGCCAGCAGTCCCCGGACTAGCGGGCTGAACACCGGGGAGCTGTTTTTT
CDR3: CASSPRTSGLNTGELFF
V: TRBV6-1
D: TRBD2
size: few
J: TRBJ2-2

DNA: TGTGCCAGCAGTTACTCGACCTTTCCGAGGGCTAAGGGCTACACCTTC
CDR3: CASSYSTFPRAKGYTF
V: TRBV6-5
D: NA
size: NA
J: TRBJ1-2

DNA: TGTGCCAGCAGTTATGCATATAAGGCCGGGGGGACTGAAGCTTTCTTT
CDR3: CASSYAYKAGGTEAFF
V: TRBV6-5
D: NA
size: NA
J: TRBJ1-1

DNA: TGTGCCAGCAGTCAAACAATCGATAGAAAAGAGACCCAGTACTTC
CDR3: CASSQTIDRKETQYF
V: TRBV27
D: NA
size: few
J: TRBJ2-5

DNA: TGCGCCAGCAGCAGGGACGCCACCTACGAGCAGTACTTC
CDR3: CASSRDATYEQYF
V: TRBV5-1
D: NA
size: few
J: TRBJ2-7

DNA: TGTGCCAGCAGCTTAGGTCCAGGGAGGACAGGGTGGTACGAGCGGTACTTC
CDR3: CASSLGPGRTGWYERYF
V: TRBV7-6
D: TRBD1
size: NA
J: TRBJ2-7

DNA: TGTGCCAGCAGCTTAAGGGCCGGGGGGGCCTCCTACGAGCAGTACTTC
CDR3: CASSLRAGGASYEQYF
V: TRBV7-6
D: TRBD2
size: NA
J: TRBJ2-7

DNA: TGTGCCAGCAGCCACCTAGCGGGAGGGCCCCGCGCACACAATGAGCAGTTCTTC
CDR3: CASSHLAGGPRAHNEQFF
V: TRBV11-1
D: TRBD2
size: NA
J: TRBJ2-1

DNA: TGCAGTGCTCGAGACACAGATACGCAGTATTTT
CDR3: CSARDTDTQYF
V: TRBV20-1
D: NA
size: NA
J: TRBJ2-3

DNA: TGTGCCAGCAGCCGCGAGAGGGACGGTTTCTACGAGCAGTACTTC
CDR3: CASSRERDGFYEQYF
V: TRBV4-2
D: NA
size: few
J: TRBJ2-7

DNA: TGCAGTGCTAGAACAGACAGGGGAGATACGCAGTATTTT
CDR3: CSARTDRGDTQYF
V: TRBV20-1
D: TRBD1
size: NA
J: TRBJ2-3

DNA: TGTGCCAGCAGCTTAGTAGCTGGAAACACCATATATTTT
CDR3: CASSLVAGNTIYF
V: TRBV7-8
D: NA
size: many
J: TRBJ1-3

DNA: TGCAGCGTTGCCAGTACTACAGATACGCAGTATTTT
CDR3: CSVASTTDTQYF
V: TRBV29-1
D: NA
size: few
J: TRBJ2-3

DNA: TGTGCCAGCAGTTTTTTCAGGGGGCACGAGCAGTACTTC
CDR3: CASSFFRGHEQYF
V: TRBV12-3/TRBV12-4
D: TRBD1
size: NA
J: TRBJ2-7

DNA: TGTGCCAGCAGCCAAGTTGGCAGGGGTTTTATGAATTCACCCCTCCACTTT
CDR3: CASSQVGRGFMNSPLHF
V: TRBV3-1
D: NA
size: NA
J: TRBJ1-6

DNA: TGCAGTGCCGACTCGCTAGGACTAGCGGGGAGCTCCTACAATGAGCAGTTCTTC
CDR3: CSADSLGLAGSSYNEQFF
V: TRBV20-1
D: TRBD2
size: many
J: TRBJ2-1

DNA: TGCGCCAGCAGCTTCTTAGGGCAGGGGGAACTTTCTGGGGAGCAGTACTTC
CDR3: CASSFLGQGELSGEQYF
V: TRBV5-1
D: TRBD1
size: few
J: TRBJ2-7

DNA: TGCAGTGCGCCGGGACTAGCGGGGGTCGGGCAGTTCTTC
CDR3: CSAPGLAGVGQFF
V: TRBV20-1
D: TRBD2
size: few
J: TRBJ2-1

DNA: TGCGCCAGCAGCCCGGATGGGACAGGGGCTGGGGCCAACGTCCTGACTTTC
CDR3: CASSPDGTGAGANVLTF
V: TRBV5-1
D: TRBD1
size: NA
J: TRBJ2-6

DNA: TGTGCCAGCTCGGGACATATGAACACTGAAGCTTTCTTT
CDR3: CASSGHMNTEAFF
V: TRBV7-2
D: NA
size: NA
J: TRBJ1-1

DNA: TGTGCCAGCAGCGTAAGTAGCGGGAGGTCCTACAATGAGCAGTTCTTC
CDR3: CASSVSSGRSYNEQFF
V: TRBV9
D: TRBD2
size: NA
J: TRBJ2-1

DNA: TGCGCCAGCAGCTATACACAGGGGGACGAGCAGTACTTC
CDR3: CASSYTQGDEQYF
V: TRBV5-1
D: TRBD1
size: NA
J: TRBJ2-7

DNA: TGCAGTGCTACCAGGGTTGCCACAGATACGCAGTATTTT
CDR3: CSATRVATDTQYF
V: TRBV20-1
D: NA
size: few
J: TRBJ2-3

DNA: TGTGCCAGCAGCCGTGGGCGAGAGACCCAGTACTTC
CDR3: CASSRGRETQYF
V: TRBV3-1
D: NA
size: many
J: TRBJ2-5

DNA: TGTGCCAGCAGCTTGTGGGAGGGCGGCGGCTACACCTTC
CDR3: CASSLWEGGGYTF
V: TRBV5-6
D: NA
size: many
J: TRBJ1-2

DNA: TGTGCCAGCAGCCAAACAAGGGAGGGGCAGCCCCAGCATTTT
CDR3: CASSQTREGQPQHF
V: TRBV7-2
D: NA
size: NA
J: TRBJ1-5

DNA: TGTGCCAGCAGTTTAGGGACTAGAAGTAACGAGCAGTACTTC
CDR3: CASSLGTRSNEQYF
V: TRBV12-3/TRBV12-4
D: TRBD2
size: few
J: TRBJ2-7

DNA: TGCGCCAGCAGCGAACAGGGGGCCGATGAGCAGTTCTTC
CDR3: CASSEQGADEQFF
V: TRBV5-1
D: TRBD1
size: NA
J: TRBJ2-1

DNA: TGCAGTGCTAGAGCTAAAAGGGGGACCGGGGAGCTGTTTTTT
CDR3: CSARAKRGTGELFF
V: TRBV20-1
D: NA
size: NA
J: TRBJ2-2

DNA: TGTGCCAGCAGTTCGCCGAGCTTAGGGGCCTACGAGCAGTACTTC
CDR3: CASSSPSLGAYEQYF
V: TRBV12-3/TRBV12-4
D: NA
size: NA
J: TRBJ2-7